Following are 20 T cell receptor beta chains from one sample sequenced in a study of early T cells in non-severe SARS-CoV-2 infection. TCRdb used MiXCR to reprocess the 5' RACE reads, holding one entry per CDR3 protein. This table has around 70,000 distinct CDR3 sequences, more than 10% appearing once. The specimen sequenced was whole blood. These receptors were taken from an adult who was a healthcare worker with PCR-confirmed SARS-CoV-2 infection or an uninfected control (not recorded which).

This clonotype was detected only a few times. This sequence joins TRBV11-2 and TRBJ2-1, with D uncertain. The germline V gene has CDR1 SGHAT and CDR2 FQNNGV. V was pared by 5 bases and J by 10 bases, with 12 bases between. The CDR3 runs 12 residues. The CDR3 coding sequence is TGTGCCAGCAGCCCCCAGGAGATCGAGCAGTTCTTC. Translated, it gives CASSPQEIEQFF.

This clonotype has only a few counts. The chain recombines TRBV20-1 with TRBJ2-3, with 8 bases identical to TRBD1. This CDR3 has 12 amino acids. Trimming cost V 8 bases and J 5 bases; bases outside gene matches: 6. CDR1 is DFQATT and CDR2 is SNEGSKA in the germline V gene (reference sequence). The CDR3 protein is CSPRGRGDTQYF. CDR3 nucleotides: TGCAGTCCCAGGGGGCGCGGAGATACGCAGTATTTT.

This clonotype was counted ten times or more. The V call is TRBV18, the J call TRBJ1-1; no reliable D call. Germline assignment: CDR1 KGHSH and CDR2 LQKENI. This CDR3 is built from 13 residues. Between the trimmed V and J ends, which lost 6 bases and 5 bases, there was a span of 13 bases. CDR3 region: CASSSAAGTEAFF. As DNA, the CDR3 is TGTGCCAGCTCCTCCGCGGCGGGGACTGAAGCTTTCTTT.

V and J are TRBV10-1 and TRBJ2-1; D is possibly TRBD1 (6 bases). Trimming shortened V by 5 bases and J by 12 bases, and 17 bases separated the two germline ends. CDR1 WNHNN and CDR2 SYGVQD come from the germline V gene (reference sequence). The CDR3 sequence is 13 residues long. The CDR3 bases are TGCGCCAGCAGTTCAGACCGGGACAAGGTGCAGTTCTTC. This gives the protein CASSSDRDKVQFF.

V gene TRBV6-5 combines with J gene TRBJ2-3, with 12 bases aligning to TRBD2. Germline loops: CDR1 MNHEY, CDR2 SVGAGI. This CDR3 region has 17 residues. After removal of 2 bases from V and 2 bases from J, the junction contained 5 bases not matched to a gene. CDR3 protein: CASSYGLAGYNTDTQYF. CDR3 DNA: TGTGCCAGCAGTTACGGACTAGCGGGGTACAACACAGATACGCAGTATTTT.

A few counts support this clonotype. The genes are TRBV6-6 and TRBJ2-3; D is perhaps TRBD2 (6 bases). The CDR3 has 18 residues. Germline-derived CDR1 and CDR2 are MNHNY and SVGAGI (reference sequence). The V end was cut by 4 bases, the J end by 0 bases, with 20 bases between. The CDR3 sequence is CASSSGLSGHASTDTQYF. The CDR3 DNA reads as TGTGCCAGCAGTTCCGGACTATCGGGGCACGCTAGCACAGATACGCAGTATTTT.

This clonotype has a handful of counts. The V call is TRBV7-9, the J call TRBJ2-7; D not resolved. There are 14 residues in the CDR3. Germline V gives CDR1 SEHNR, CDR2 FQNEAQ (reference sequence). Trimming took off 3 bases at V and 6 bases at J, with 15 bases between the two ends. The CDR3 loop is CASSFLFGDREQYF. The CDR3 region has the DNA TGTGCCAGCAGCTTTCTATTTGGGGATCGCGAGCAGTACTTC.

This clonotype was observed at least ten times. This rearrangement joins TRBV11-2 to TRBJ2-5, with D hard to call. Trimming shortened V by 0 bases and J by 5 bases, and 19 bases separated the two germline ends. CDR1 and CDR2 from the germline V gene are SGHAT and FQNNGV. This CDR3 spans 17 amino acids. In DNA form, the CDR3 reads TGTGCCAGCAGCTTAGACCCCTGGGATGGAGCCTTGGAGACCCAGTACTTC. Translating gives CASSLDPWDGALETQYF.

This clonotype was counted many times. The rearrangement joins TRBV27 to TRBJ2-7, with D unresolved. Germline values: CDR1 MNHEY, CDR2 SMNVEV (reference sequence). CDR3 length: 15 amino acids. V dropped 2 bases and J dropped 0 bases, with 11 bases sitting between them. The CDR3: CASSLKETGSYEQYF. The CDR3 bases are TGTGCCAGCAGTTTAAAGGAGACGGGCTCCTACGAGCAGTACTTC.

V is TRBV6-1 and J is TRBJ1-1; D not certain. Trimming cost V 3 bases and J 3 bases, with 11 bases left between them. Per germline, CDR1 MNHNS and CDR2 SASEGT. This CDR3 has 14 amino acids. The CDR3 reads CASSERDQYTEAFF. The DNA of the CDR3 is TGTGCCAGCAGTGAGAGGGATCAATACACTGAAGCTTTCTTT.

The V call is TRBV12-3 or TRBV12-4, the J call TRBJ2-2; perhaps TRBD2 as D (5 bases). The V end lost 3 bases, the J end lost 0 bases, and 8 bases lay between the germline ends. The CDR3 runs to 15 residues. CDR3 DNA: TGTGCCAGCAGTTTGAGGGCGGCGAACACCGGGGAGCTGTTTTTT. Amino acids: CASSLRAANTGELFF.

This clonotype was seen ten or more times. V is TRBV5-1 and J is TRBJ2-3; D possibly corresponds to TRBD2 (7 bases). CDR3 length equals 15 residues. The V gene lost 6 bases and the J gene lost 3 bases, with 17 bases spanning the gap. The V gene's germline CDR1 is SGHRS and CDR2 YFSETQ. In nucleotides, the CDR3 is TGCGCCAGCACCCTGGGGGCTAGCGGAACAGATACGCAGTATTTT. Its protein product is CASTLGASGTDTQYF.

For the CDR3, the DNA is TGCAGTGCTAGCGGGGGGGCCGGCAACGAGCAGTACTTC. Its translation: CSASGGAGNEQYF. The gene calls are TRBV20-1 and TRBJ2-7, with 8 positions matching TRBD2. In germline, CDR1 is DFQATT, CDR2 SNEGSKA (reference sequence). This CDR3 is built from 13 residues. V lost 3 bases, J lost 5 bases, and 6 bases stayed unmatched.

This clonotype was seen at least ten times. The gene calls are TRBV7-3 and TRBJ2-3; unclear D gene. V lost 3 bases, J lost 2 bases, and 12 bases lay in between. Per germline, CDR1 SGHTA and CDR2 FQGTGA. The CDR3 loop spans 15 amino acids. CDR3 bases: TGTGCCAGCAGCTTTTATCCCGGAGACACAGATACGCAGTATTTT. This gives the protein CASSFYPGDTDTQYF.

Only a few counts were recorded for this clonotype. This CDR3 is CASSLSGRPDTQYF. In DNA form, the CDR3 reads TGTGCCAGCAGCTTGTCAGGGAGGCCAGATACGCAGTATTTT. The rearrangement uses TRBV11-2 and TRBJ2-3, with D possibly being TRBD2 (6 bases). This CDR3 is built from 14 residues. The V gene lost 3 bases and the J gene lost 4 bases, with 11 bases spanning the gap. Germline V lookup: CDR1 SGHAT, CDR2 FQNNGV.

The sample holds a few counts of this clonotype. The rearrangement uses TRBV28 and TRBJ1-1; D is ambiguous. The CDR3 spans 16 residues. V dropped 7 bases and J dropped 1 base, with 19 bases sitting between them. The germline CDR1 and CDR2 sequences are MDHEN and SYDVKM. CDR3 nucleotides: TGTGCCAGCATCCAAGCCGTAGGGAAGGAGAACACTGAAGCTTTCTTT. It specifies CASIQAVGKENTEAFF.

This clonotype occurred a few times. This rearrangement joins TRBV6-5 to TRBJ2-1; the D gene is possibly TRBD1 (6 bases). Trimming removed 2 bases at V and 8 bases at J, with 10 bases between. This CDR3 has 13 amino acids. The germline V gene has CDR1 MNHEY and CDR2 SVGAGI. This chain's CDR3 is CASSYGQGHEQFF. Written as DNA, the CDR3 is TGTGCCAGCAGTTACGGCCAGGGGCATGAGCAGTTCTTC.

This clonotype came up a few times. The chain couples TRBV11-2 to TRBJ2-5; 7 nucleotides agree with TRBD2. CDR1 SGHAT and CDR2 FQNNGV come from the germline V gene. This CDR3 spans 14 amino acids. V gave up 4 bases and J gave up 5 bases; unmatched junction bases: 7. CDR3: CASSSILRGETQYF. In nucleotides, the CDR3 is TGTGCCAGCAGCTCGATACTGCGGGGGGAGACCCAGTACTTC.

Written as DNA, the CDR3 is TGCAGTCATGGTTCTAGCGGAAGAGATAGCACAGATACGCAGTATTTT. Translated: CSHGSSGRDSTDTQYF. V usage is TRBV20-1 and J usage is TRBJ2-3; 7 bases map to TRBD2. The CDR3 runs to 16 residues. The V gene end was trimmed by 8 bases and the J gene end by 0 bases; junction bases not matched to a gene: 14. Per the germline V gene, CDR1 is DFQATT and CDR2 is SNEGSKA (reference sequence).

This clonotype came up a few times. The chain is built from TRBV6-4 and TRBJ1-1; a weak D match, TRBD1 (6 bases). V dropped 3 bases and J dropped 5 bases, with 16 bases sitting between them. Germline CDR1 MRHNA, CDR2 SNTAGT. The CDR3 runs to 15 residues. The CDR3 sequence: CASSETGIGRTEAFF. The CDR3 DNA sequence: TGTGCCAGCAGTGAAACAGGGATCGGGAGGACTGAAGCTTTCTTT.